The clone carrying this TCR beta chain was picked up one time. The data were obtained in a study of blood T cell repertoires in COVID-19. Study overall: Samples came from the United States, Italy and Spain, spanning acute and convalescent COVID-19. T cells, B-cell-depleted T cells, or PBMCs supplied cDNA or gDNA.

This CDR3 spans 14 amino acids. Trimming cost V 8 bases and J 0 bases, with 10 bases left between them. CDR1 and CDR2 from the germline V gene are KGHDR and SFDVKD. As handled by the study authors: Amplified reference gene primers provided the basis for estimating nucleated cell counts. Profiling relied on immunoSEQ multiplex PCR, and the TCRdb table lists in-frame clones only, not all of them. D and trimming come from the DNA, and the V and J calls and clone size come from that table. This sample has more than 60,000 clones, with 70% to 90% found just once. Source material: peripheral blood. The chain couples TRBV24-1 to TRBJ1-5; D is unresolved. The source is a man over 45 with active COVID-19. The CDR3 sequence is CATTDFYSNQPQHF. The CDR3 DNA follows: TGTGCCACCACGGACTTTTATAGCAATCAGCCCCAGCATTTT.